This T cell receptor beta chain was sequenced in a study of T-cell memory formation after mild COVID-19. The study, taken as a whole, reports: CM and EM subsets held most contracting CD4+ clones; EMRA held CD8+ ones.

TCRdb ran MiXCR on the 5' RACE reads and lists one entry per CDR3 protein. Of about 180,000 distinct CDR3 sequences in the sample, roughly 17% were seen once. Turning to this clonotype: Its antigen is not identified.

The sample comprised PBMCs or a T cell subset sorted from them (not recorded which). The receptor was derived from an adult woman who had mild COVID-19 (a few samples of this study predate the infection). Cell type and time point are not known.

CDR3 nucleotide sequence: TGTGCCAGCAGCCTATCTGAGACAGGTGACAATGAGCAGTTCTTC. It specifies CASSLSETGDNEQFF. The chain employs TRBV12-3 or TRBV12-4 and TRBJ2-1; TRBD1 might be the D (6 bases). This CDR3 is 15 amino acids long. Trimming pared 6 bases from V and 5 bases from J, leaving 17 bases between.